The entry below describes one T cell receptor beta chain. V lost 0 bases to trimming and J lost 11 bases, with 14 bases between them. The germline V gene encodes CDR1 LGHNA and CDR2 YSLEER. The CDR3 contains 14 residues. This specimen belongs to a study of blood T cell repertoires in COVID-19. Study-wide context: Sites in the United States, Italy and Spain provided acute and convalescent COVID-19 samples.

Assay used: immunoSEQ multiplex PCR; TCRdb lists only in-frame clones, some missing. This sample has 170,000 or so clones, with roughly nine tenths found just once. This TCR was sampled from a woman aged 45 to 65 who had recovered from COVID-19. The chain joins TRBV4-3 to TRBJ1-5; D gene unclear. Sequencing was carried out using PBMCs or T cells enriched from blood (not recorded which). The DNA of the CDR3 is TGCGCCAGCAGCCAAGATCGGGGTGGTCTGACCCAGCATTTT. Its protein is CASSQDRGGLTQHF.